One sample yielded the 25 T cell receptor beta chains listed below, sequenced in a study of blood T cell repertoires in COVID-19. Sequencing was performed with immunoSEQ multiplex PCR; in TCRdb, only in-frame clones are kept and a portion is missing. The repertoire holds 210,000 or so clones, with about 85% as singletons. The specimen was peripheral blood. Every receptor here comes from a woman over 75 with active or convalescent COVID-19.

The rearrangement links TRBV19 to TRBJ1-1; D is ambiguous. The CDR3 spans 13 residues. Trimming pared 2 bases from V and 1 base from J, leaving 5 bases between. Germline V gene sequence: CDR1 LNHDA, CDR2 SQIVND (reference sequence). CDR3 bases: TGTGCCAGTAGTATAATGGCGAACACTGAAGCTTTCTTT. This encodes CASSIMANTEAFF.

CDR3 DNA: TGTGCCAGCAGCCGAGGGACTGCACCTAGCACAGATACGCAGTATTTT. Amino acid sequence: CASSRGTAPSTDTQYF. The chain uses TRBV5-5 and TRBJ2-3, with TRBD2 as a possible D gene (6 bases). The CDR3 covers 16 residues. Trimming took 4 bases from V and 0 from J, leaving 15 bases between them. CDR1 and CDR2 (germline): SGHKS, YYEKEE (reference sequence). The full variable domain, its missing parts supplied by reference TRBV5-5 and TRBJ2-3, is DAGVTQSPTHLIKTRGQQVTLRCSPISGHKSVSWYQQVLGQGPQFIFQYYEKEERGRGNFPDRFSARQFPNYSSELNVNALLLGDSALYLCASSRGTAPSTDTQYFGPGTRLTVL.

The J gene is TRBJ2-7, the V gene TRBV7-2, with TRBD2 matching 13 bases. This CDR3 contains 14 residues. The V gene end was trimmed by 4 bases and the J gene end by 7 bases; junction bases not matched to a gene: 4. Germline V gene sequence: CDR1 SGHTA, CDR2 FQGNSA. As DNA, the CDR3 is TGTGCCAGCAGCTCCGGGACTAGCGGGGAGGAGCAGTACTTC. Translation gives CASSSGTSGEEQYF. The full variable domain, with the rest looked up from reference TRBV7-2 and TRBJ2-7, is GAGVSQSPSNKVTEKGKDVELRCDPISGHTALYWYRQSLGQGLEFLIYFQGNSAPDKSGLPSDRFSAERTGGSVSTLTIQRTQQEDSAVYLCASSSGTSGEEQYFGPGTRLTVT.

This sequence joins TRBV30 and TRBJ1-1, with D perhaps matching TRBD1 (5 bases). The CDR3 is made up of 13 amino acids. V was trimmed by 2 bases and J by 1 base, leaving 8 bases between them. Germline V gives CDR1 GTSNPN, CDR2 SVGIG (reference sequence). DNA for the CDR3: TGTGCCTGGAGTCAGGGAAGGAACACTGAAGCTTTCTTT. Its translation: CAWSQGRNTEAFF.

The rearrangement joins TRBV7-3 to TRBJ1-6, with 7 nucleotides matching TRBD1. V gave up 4 bases and J gave up 14 bases; unmatched junction bases: 14. CDR1 SGHTA and CDR2 FQGTGA come from the germline V gene. This CDR3 contains 15 residues. The CDR3 loop is CASSSIVTGLTALHF. CDR3 nucleotide sequence: TGTGCCAGCAGCTCGATTGTGACAGGGTTAACGGCCCTCCACTTT.

This chain links TRBV19 with TRBJ1-2, with 9 bases lining up with TRBD1. The V gene end was trimmed by 4 bases and the J gene end by 5 bases; junction bases not matched to a gene: 5. The CDR3 totals 14 residues. The germline V gene encodes CDR1 LNHDA and CDR2 SQIVND (reference sequence). CDR3 DNA sequence: TGTGCCAGTAGTACCGGGACAGGGACTTATGGCTACACCTTC. As protein: CASSTGTGTYGYTF.

The chain has TRBV9 and TRBJ2-3; weak D call: TRBD1 (6 bases). V was shortened by 4 bases and J by 4 bases, with 22 bases between the two germline ends. The CDR3 covers 17 residues. Per germline, CDR1 SGDLS and CDR2 YYNGEE. The CDR3 DNA reads as TGTGCCAGCAGCCTCCCCCGAGGGGGTGGAGGACCAGATACGCAGTATTTT. The encoded protein is CASSLPRGGGGPDTQYF.

The chain employs TRBV29-1 and TRBJ2-7; perhaps TRBD2 as D (5 bases). The V and J ends lost 4 bases and 0 bases respectively, with 10 bases between them. Looked up from germline, CDR1 is SQVTM and CDR2 is ANQGSEA. The CDR3 is made up of 13 amino acids. CDR3 protein: CSVVKADSYEQYF. The CDR3 DNA is TGCAGCGTTGTAAAAGCGGACTCCTACGAGCAGTACTTC.

The chain is built from TRBV5-1 and TRBJ1-1; tentative D call: TRBD1 (5 bases). Germline values: CDR1 SGHRS, CDR2 YFSETQ. The CDR3 spans 14 residues. Between the trimmed V and J ends, which lost 4 bases and 0 bases, there was a span of 10 bases. The CDR3 loop is CASSAGPLNTEAFF. Written as DNA, the CDR3 is TGCGCCAGCAGCGCGGGACCGCTGAACACTGAAGCTTTCTTT.

The rearrangement links TRBV23-1 to TRBJ2-1, with a tentative D call TRBD1 (6 bases). TRBV23-1 is an open reading frame whose function is uncertain. The length of the CDR3 is 18 residues. Trimming pared 8 bases from V and 3 bases from J, leaving 26 bases between. The CDR3 DNA reads as TGCGCCAGCCCCCTAGGGGACAAGGGCCCCCTCTTCTACAATGAGCAGTTCTTC. Translated, it gives CASPLGDKGPLFYNEQFF.

The V gene is TRBV6-1, the J gene TRBJ2-7; 8 bases are shared with TRBD1. J gave up 3 bases and V 0 bases, and 4 bases lay outside the gene matches. Germline values: CDR1 MNHNS, CDR2 SASEGT. There are 15 residues in the CDR3. This CDR3 is CASSEAGTGYYEQYF. CDR3 coding DNA: TGTGCCAGCAGTGAAGCTGGGACAGGCTACTACGAGCAGTACTTC.

V is TRBV4-2 and J is TRBJ2-5; 9 nucleotides align to TRBD2. CDR3 size: 15 residues. Trimming removed 0 bases from V and 5 bases from J; junction bases left unmatched: 4. Germline lookup yields CDR1 LGHNA and CDR2 YNFKEQ. DNA of the CDR3: TGTGCCAGCAGCCAAGATCCCCTAGCGGGGGAGACCCAGTACTTC. Encoded protein: CASSQDPLAGETQYF.

The sample holds a few counts of this clone. The chain is built from TRBV6-2 or TRBV6-3 and TRBJ2-7; 7 positions match TRBD1. This CDR3 is 15 amino acids long. CDR1 is MNHEY and CDR2 is SVGEGT in the germline V gene. V lost 6 bases, J lost 0 bases, and 8 bases stayed unmatched. The CDR3 nucleotides are TGTGCCAGCAGCCCTGGGACAGCAGGCTCCTACGAGCAGTACTTC. Translating gives CASSPGTAGSYEQYF.

J is TRBJ2-7 and V is TRBV5-1; D might be TRBD2 (6 bases). Germline V lookup: CDR1 SGHRS, CDR2 YFSETQ. The CDR3 spans 14 residues. V lost 3 bases to trimming and J lost 0 bases, with 10 bases between them. This chain's CDR3 is CASSSGRRSYEQYF. DNA of the CDR3: TGCGCCAGCAGCTCCGGGAGACGCTCCTACGAGCAGTACTTC.

This chain uses TRBV28 with TRBJ1-2; 10 nucleotides line up with TRBD1. The CDR3 length is 15 residues. Germline V gene data show CDR1 as MDHEN and CDR2 as SYDVKM. The V and J ends lost 3 bases and 7 bases, in that order; junction bases with no gene match: 8. CDR3 bases: TGTGCCAGCAGTTTTCCGGGACAGGGGATCTCTGGCTACACCTTC. Amino acid sequence: CASSFPGQGISGYTF.

The rearrangement links TRBV5-1 to TRBJ2-1; a weak D match, TRBD2 (6 bases). CDR1 and CDR2 from the germline V gene are SGHRS and YFSETQ. Trimming stripped 7 bases from V and 5 bases from J, with 16 bases between. This CDR3 region has 14 residues. CDR3 in amino acids: CASYGTLTNNEQFF. In nucleotides, the CDR3 is TGCGCCAGCTACGGGACTCTAACAAACAATGAGCAGTTCTTC.

The V call is TRBV7-3, the J call TRBJ2-7; 9 nucleotides align to TRBD1. CDR3 length: 19 residues. V lost 5 bases to trimming and J lost 3 bases; unmatched junction nucleotides: 20. From germline, CDR1 is SGHTA and CDR2 FQGTGA. This CDR3 is CASSLNRDRVPPSFYEQYF. DNA of the CDR3: TGTGCCAGCAGCCTAAACCGGGACAGGGTCCCACCGTCGTTCTACGAGCAGTACTTC.

The rearrangement links TRBV24-1 to TRBJ2-1, with 7 bases identical to TRBD1. Germline trimming cut 4 bases from V and 5 bases from J; bases unmatched to any gene: 4. CDR1 is KGHDR, CDR2 SFDVKD, per germline. The CDR3 contains 14 residues. The CDR3 region is CATSDPTGNNEQFF. The CDR3 nucleotides are TGTGCCACCAGTGACCCGACAGGGAACAATGAGCAGTTCTTC.

V gene TRBV7-9 combines with J gene TRBJ2-2; 10 bases are a match to TRBD2. This CDR3 is 15 amino acids long. V was pared by 8 bases and J by 6 bases, with 9 bases of the junction left unmatched. Germline V gives CDR1 SEHNR, CDR2 FQNEAQ (reference sequence). CDR3 sequence: CASGQREGRAGELFF. CDR3 coding DNA: TGTGCCAGCGGCCAGCGGGAGGGAAGGGCCGGGGAGCTGTTTTTT.

The gene calls are TRBV12-3 or TRBV12-4 and TRBJ1-1, with D unclear. Trimming stripped 8 bases from V and 1 base from J, with 11 bases between. This CDR3 contains 13 residues. CDR3 sequence (DNA): TGTGCCAGCCGTTCCTCTTGGAACACTGAAGCTTTCTTT. Translated: CASRSSWNTEAFF.

V is TRBV6-1 and J is TRBJ1-5; 11 nucleotides line up with TRBD1. V was pared by 2 bases and J by 9 bases, with 3 bases of the junction left unmatched. Germline lookup yields CDR1 MNHNS and CDR2 SASEGT. The CDR3 runs 14 residues. CDR3 region: CASSESGQGVPQHF. The CDR3, as DNA: TGTGCCAGCAGTGAATCGGGACAGGGGGTGCCCCAGCATTTT.

The J gene is TRBJ2-1, the V gene TRBV21-1; the table assigns TRBD2, which was not confirmed against the DNA. TRBV21-1 is marked as a pseudogene. The CDR3 extends over 21 amino acids. CDR3 amino acids: CASSPPLWVAGGPSSYNEQFF. The CDR3 region has the DNA TGTGCCAGCAGCCCTCCCCTTTGGGTAGCGGGGGGCCCGAGCTCCTACAATGAGCAGTTCTTC.

Here the CDR3 DNA reads TGTGCCAGCAGTTCCCGGACAGGGTCCTACGAGCAGTACTTC. Protein sequence: CASSSRTGSYEQYF. The V and J genes are TRBV6-5 and TRBJ2-7, with TRBD1 identical over 8 bases. The CDR3 extends over 14 amino acids. The germline V gene has CDR1 MNHEY and CDR2 SVGAGI. Germline trimming cut 4 bases from V and 1 base from J; bases unmatched to any gene: 3.

This chain uses TRBV7-9 with TRBJ2-7; TRBD2 matches 12 bases. The CDR3 sequence is 19 residues long. Unmatched junction bases numbered 16, after V lost 5 bases and J lost 2 bases. Germline CDR1 reads SEHNR; CDR2 reads FQNEAQ (reference sequence). In DNA form, the CDR3 reads TGTGCCAGCAGCCCGTCGCGGCTAGCGGGGGGGAAACGGACCTACGAGCAGTACTTC. Translated: CASSPSRLAGGKRTYEQYF. The complete variable domain, with remaining parts taken from reference TRBV7-9 and TRBJ2-7, reads DTGVSQNPRHKITKRGQNVTFRCDPISEHNRLYWYRQTLGQGPEFLTYFQNEAQLEKSRLLSDRFSAERPKGSFSTLEIQRTEQGDSAMYLCASSPSRLAGGKRTYEQYFGPGTRLTVT.

V gene TRBV11-3 combines with J gene TRBJ2-1; D may be TRBD2 (6 bases). CDR1 is SGHNT, CDR2 YENEEA, per germline. CDR3 length: 14 residues. V lost 3 bases to trimming and J lost 4 bases, with 10 bases between them. CDR3 protein: CASSFAGFYNEQFF. CDR3 bases: TGTGCCAGCAGCTTCGCGGGATTTTACAATGAGCAGTTCTTC.